This TCR beta chain was captured in a study of CD8 T cells in Susac syndrome. RNA, at roughly 0.45 to 1 ug, was reverse transcribed with random hexamers. Amplification of the TCR beta CDR3 was carried out by immunoSEQ multiplex PCR, which spanned a total of 54 Vbeta and 13 Jbeta segments. TCRdb re-called the immunoSEQ multiplex PCR reads with MiXCR, one entry per CDR3 protein. The sample yields 150,000 or so distinct CDR3 sequences, less than 95% seen once. The study sequenced TCR beta in blood CD8+ and CD4+ T cells. Relapsing-remitting disease, either stable or active, was present in the multiple sclerosis controls, who were treatment-naive patients. Negative isolation was applied to CD8+ and CD4+ T cells, and FACS enrichment was applied to TEMRA cells. This CDR3 region has 15 residues. Germline lookup yields CDR1 SGHTA and CDR2 FQGNSA. Deletions cut 4 bases from V and 5 bases from J, with 17 bases between.

V gene TRBV7-2 combines with J gene TRBJ1-2; no clear D. The sample comprised CD4+ T cells from PBMCs. This clonotype originated in a human donor with multiple sclerosis. The CDR3 DNA reads TGTGCCAGCAGCTCATTGGGTGGGGTTGGGTATGGCTACACCTTC. This gives the protein CASSSLGGVGYGYTF.